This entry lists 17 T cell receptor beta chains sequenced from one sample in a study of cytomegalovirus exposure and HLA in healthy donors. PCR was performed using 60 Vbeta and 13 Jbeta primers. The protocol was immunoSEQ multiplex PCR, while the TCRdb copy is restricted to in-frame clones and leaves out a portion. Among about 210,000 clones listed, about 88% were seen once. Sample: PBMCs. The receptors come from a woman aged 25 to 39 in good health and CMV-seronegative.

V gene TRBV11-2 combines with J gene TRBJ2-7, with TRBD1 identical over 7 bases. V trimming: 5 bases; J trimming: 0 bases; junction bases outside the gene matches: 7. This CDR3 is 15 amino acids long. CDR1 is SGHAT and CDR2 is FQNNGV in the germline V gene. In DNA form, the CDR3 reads TGTGCCAGCAGCCCAACAGGGGCTTTCTCCTACGAGCAGTACTTC. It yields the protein CASSPTGAFSYEQYF.

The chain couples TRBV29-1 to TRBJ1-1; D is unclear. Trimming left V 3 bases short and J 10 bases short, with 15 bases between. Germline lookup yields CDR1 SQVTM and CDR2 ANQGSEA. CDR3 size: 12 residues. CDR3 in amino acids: CSVDMSQAAAFF. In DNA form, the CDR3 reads TGCAGCGTTGACATGTCCCAGGCTGCAGCTTTCTTT.

This CDR3 reads CASRPGQLNYGYTF. CDR3 sequence (DNA): TGTGCCAGCAGGCCGGGACAGCTGAACTATGGCTACACCTTC. The genes are TRBV2 and TRBJ1-2; 7 bases agree with TRBD1. CDR1 is SNHLY, CDR2 FYNNEI, per germline. Germline trimming cut 6 bases from V and 2 bases from J; bases unmatched to any gene: 6. This CDR3 contains 14 residues.

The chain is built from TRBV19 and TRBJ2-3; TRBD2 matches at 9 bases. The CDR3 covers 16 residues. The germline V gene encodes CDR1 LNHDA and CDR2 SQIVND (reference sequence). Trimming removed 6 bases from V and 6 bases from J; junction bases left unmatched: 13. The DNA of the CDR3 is TGTGCCAGTAGGGAGCAAGCGGGAGGCCCCGGGGATACGCAGTATTTT. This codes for CASREQAGGPGDTQYF.

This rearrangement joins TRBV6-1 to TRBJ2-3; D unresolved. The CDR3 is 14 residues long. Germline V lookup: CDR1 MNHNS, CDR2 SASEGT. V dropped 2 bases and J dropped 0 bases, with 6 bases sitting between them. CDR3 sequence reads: CASSELFSTDTQYF. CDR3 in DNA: TGTGCCAGCAGTGAATTATTTAGCACAGATACGCAGTATTTT.

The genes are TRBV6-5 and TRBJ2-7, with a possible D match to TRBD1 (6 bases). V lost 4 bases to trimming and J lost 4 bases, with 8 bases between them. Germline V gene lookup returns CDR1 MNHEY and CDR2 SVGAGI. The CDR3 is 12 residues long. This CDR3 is CASSFDRYEQYF. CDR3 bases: TGTGCCAGCAGTTTCGACAGGTACGAGCAGTACTTC.

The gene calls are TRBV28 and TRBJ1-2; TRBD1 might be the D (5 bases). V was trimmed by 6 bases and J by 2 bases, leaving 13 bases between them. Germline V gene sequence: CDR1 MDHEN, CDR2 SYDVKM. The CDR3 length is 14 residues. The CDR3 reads CASSRPQGNYGYTF. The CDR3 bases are TGTGCCAGCAGCCGACCTCAGGGAAACTATGGCTACACCTTC.

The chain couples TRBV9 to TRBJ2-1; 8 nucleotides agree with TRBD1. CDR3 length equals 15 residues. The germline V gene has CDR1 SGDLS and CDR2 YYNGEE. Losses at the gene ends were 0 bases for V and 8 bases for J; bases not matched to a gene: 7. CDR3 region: CASSVVGQGGYEQFF. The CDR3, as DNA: TGTGCCAGCAGCGTAGTTGGACAGGGCGGTTATGAGCAGTTCTTC.

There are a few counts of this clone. The CDR3: CASSTPDRVNTGELFF. The CDR3 bases are TGTGCCAGCAGCACCCCTGACAGGGTGAACACCGGGGAGCTGTTTTTT. The chain combines TRBV7-8 with TRBJ2-2, with TRBD1 identical over 7 bases. Germline V lookup: CDR1 SGHVS, CDR2 FQNEAQ. The V gene end was trimmed by 5 bases and the J gene end by 1 base; junction bases not matched to a gene: 7. This CDR3 is built from 16 residues.

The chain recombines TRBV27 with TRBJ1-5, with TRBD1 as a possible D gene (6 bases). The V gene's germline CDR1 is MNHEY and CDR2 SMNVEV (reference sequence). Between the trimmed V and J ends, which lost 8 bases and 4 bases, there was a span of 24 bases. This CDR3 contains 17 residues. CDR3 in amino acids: CASGARGVWGKNQPQHF. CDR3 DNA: TGTGCCAGCGGGGCCAGGGGAGTATGGGGAAAAAATCAGCCCCAGCATTTT.

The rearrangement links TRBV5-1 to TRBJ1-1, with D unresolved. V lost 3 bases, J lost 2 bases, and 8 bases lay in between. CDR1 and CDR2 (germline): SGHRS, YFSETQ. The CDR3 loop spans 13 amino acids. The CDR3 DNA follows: TGCGCCAGCAGCTCGCAGGAAAACACTGAAGCTTTCTTT. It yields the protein CASSSQENTEAFF.

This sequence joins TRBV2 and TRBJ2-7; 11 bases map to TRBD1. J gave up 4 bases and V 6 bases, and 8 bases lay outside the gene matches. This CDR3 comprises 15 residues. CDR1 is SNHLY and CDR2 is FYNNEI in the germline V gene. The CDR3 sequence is CASSPGQGVGYEQYF. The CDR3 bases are TGTGCCAGCAGCCCGGGACAGGGGGTGGGTTACGAGCAGTACTTC.

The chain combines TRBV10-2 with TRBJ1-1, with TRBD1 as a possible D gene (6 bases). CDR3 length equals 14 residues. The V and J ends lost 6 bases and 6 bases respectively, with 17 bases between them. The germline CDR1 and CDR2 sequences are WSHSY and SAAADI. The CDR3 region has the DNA TGCGCCAGCAGCCTACAGGGTATTCTGTCTGAAGCTTTCTTT. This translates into CASSLQGILSEAFF.

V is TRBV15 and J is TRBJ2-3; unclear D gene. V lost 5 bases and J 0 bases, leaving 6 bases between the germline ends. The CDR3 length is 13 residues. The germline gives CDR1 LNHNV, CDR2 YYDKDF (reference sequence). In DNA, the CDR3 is TGTGCCACCAGCTACTCTAGCACAGATACGCAGTATTTT. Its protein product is CATSYSSTDTQYF.

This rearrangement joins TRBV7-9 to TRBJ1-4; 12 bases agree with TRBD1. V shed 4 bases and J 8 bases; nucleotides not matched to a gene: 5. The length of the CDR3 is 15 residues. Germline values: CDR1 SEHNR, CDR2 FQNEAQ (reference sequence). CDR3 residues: CASSWGQGAAEKLFF. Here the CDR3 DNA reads TGTGCCAGCAGCTGGGGACAGGGGGCCGCAGAAAAACTGTTTTTT.

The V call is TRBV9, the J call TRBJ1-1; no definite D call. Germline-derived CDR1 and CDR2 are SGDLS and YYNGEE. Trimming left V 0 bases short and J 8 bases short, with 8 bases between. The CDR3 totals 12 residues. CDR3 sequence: CASSVAGGEAFF. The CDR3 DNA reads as TGTGCCAGCAGCGTAGCAGGAGGGGAAGCTTTCTTT.

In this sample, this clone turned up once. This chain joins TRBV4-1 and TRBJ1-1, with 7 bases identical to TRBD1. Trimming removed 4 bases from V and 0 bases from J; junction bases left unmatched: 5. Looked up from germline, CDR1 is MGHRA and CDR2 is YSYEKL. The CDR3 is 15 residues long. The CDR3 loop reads CASSPGTDMNTEAFF. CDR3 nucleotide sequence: TGCGCCAGCAGCCCAGGGACAGATATGAACACTGAAGCTTTCTTT.